The sequence of this T cell receptor beta chain was determined in a study of cytomegalovirus exposure and HLA in healthy donors. The donors were members of the roughly 130-subject validation cohort (separate from the roughly 700-subject first cohort). Method: immunoSEQ multiplex PCR; TCRdb's copy keeps in-frame clones and lacks some. The sample lists approximately 71,000 clones; approximately 94% were seen once. Notes on this clone: Its antigen is still unknown.

Germline lookup yields CDR1 LNHDA and CDR2 SQIVND (reference sequence). Germline trimming cut 3 bases from V and 5 bases from J; bases unmatched to any gene: 9. The CDR3 spans 15 residues. The study, taken as a whole, reports: Reports described diagnosis of cytomegalovirus status by the classifier as highly specific and sensitive.

The TCR was taken from a young woman in good health and CMV-seronegative. The rearrangement links TRBV19 to TRBJ2-5; 7 bases agree with TRBD1. Material for sequencing was PBMCs. This chain's CDR3 is CASSMAHRGGETQYF. In nucleotides, the CDR3 is TGTGCCAGTAGTATGGCCCACAGGGGCGGGGAGACCCAGTACTTC.